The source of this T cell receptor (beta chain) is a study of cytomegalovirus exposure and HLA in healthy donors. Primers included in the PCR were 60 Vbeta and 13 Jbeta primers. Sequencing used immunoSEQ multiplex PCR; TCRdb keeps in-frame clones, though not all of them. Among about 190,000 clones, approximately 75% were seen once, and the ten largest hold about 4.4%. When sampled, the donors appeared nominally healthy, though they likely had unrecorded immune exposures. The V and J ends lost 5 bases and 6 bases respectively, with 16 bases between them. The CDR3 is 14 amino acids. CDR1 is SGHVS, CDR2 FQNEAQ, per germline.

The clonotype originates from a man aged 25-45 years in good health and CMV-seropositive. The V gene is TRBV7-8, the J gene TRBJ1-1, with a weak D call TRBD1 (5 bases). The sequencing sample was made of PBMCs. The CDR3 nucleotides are TGTGCCAGCAGCGGGGGGTCCGTACCCCCTGAAGCTTTCTTT. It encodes CASSGGSVPPEAFF. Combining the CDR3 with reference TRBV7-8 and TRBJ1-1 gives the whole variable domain GAGVSQSPRYKVAKRGQDVALRCDPISGHVSLFWYQQALGQGPEFLTYFQNEAQLDKSGLPSDRFFAERPEGSVSTLKIQRTQQEDSAVYLCASSGGSVPPEAFFGQGTRLTVV.